Shown below are 30 T cell receptor beta chains from a single sample sequenced in a study of OX40 agonist ivuxolimab in advanced cancers. Sequencing was performed with immunoSEQ multiplex PCR; in TCRdb, only in-frame clones are kept and a portion is missing. Of 85,000 to 95,000 clones listed, roughly 90% were seen once; the top ten hold 2% to 3%. Sequenced here: CD4+ or CD8+ T cells sorted from blood, sampled in a trial of the OX40 agonist ivuxolimab. The receptors shown here come from an adult with an advanced solid tumor such as melanoma, head and neck, liver or kidney cancer.

The V gene is TRBV10-2, the J gene TRBJ2-1; the D is unclear. CDR1 WSHSY and CDR2 SAAADI come from the germline V gene. V was clipped by 2 bases and J by 0 bases, with 11 bases between them. The CDR3 loop spans 16 amino acids. The DNA of the CDR3 is TGCGCCAGCAGTGAGAGGATCTTCAGCTCCTACAATGAGCAGTTCTTC. Protein sequence: CASSERIFSSYNEQFF.

J is TRBJ2-7 and V is TRBV28; the D is unclear. The germline V gene encodes CDR1 MDHEN and CDR2 SYDVKM. The germline V and J ends were trimmed by 5 bases and 4 bases, with 6 bases remaining between them. The CDR3 has 11 amino acids. The CDR3 nucleotides read TGTGCCAGCAGTCAAGGATACGAGCAGTACTTC. It encodes CASSQGYEQYF.

In nucleotides, the CDR3 is TGTGCCAGTAGACCCGGTCAGGAGCAAGAGACCCAGTACTTC. This gives the protein CASRPGQEQETQYF. This chain uses TRBV19 with TRBJ2-5; D unresolved. Germline-derived CDR1 and CDR2 are LNHDA and SQIVND (reference sequence). This CDR3 comprises 14 residues. The V and J ends lost 6 bases and 2 bases respectively, with 13 bases between them.

In regard to this clone: Germline and junction disagree at one end, which may indicate a read error. The chain uses TRBV18 and TRBJ2-3; D might be TRBD2 (6 bases). Germline assignment: CDR1 KGHSH and CDR2 LQKENI. This CDR3 spans 17 amino acids. The DNA of the CDR3 is TGTGCCAGCTCATCACCGAACGGAGGAGGGCCCACAGATACGCAGTATTTT. Protein sequence: CASSSPNGGGPTDTQYF.

The chain couples TRBV4-3 to TRBJ2-3; 9 positions agree with TRBD2. The germline V gene encodes CDR1 LGHNA and CDR2 YSLEER. This CDR3 region has 15 residues. The ends lost 0 bases at V and 10 bases at J; junction bases unmatched: 8. The CDR3 region is CASSQDGGREGSQYF. The CDR3 coding sequence is TGCGCCAGCAGCCAAGATGGGGGGCGGGAGGGTTCGCAGTATTTT.

V is TRBV27 and J is TRBJ1-5; no definite D call. Trimming stripped 0 bases from V and 4 bases from J, with 10 bases between. The CDR3 contains 15 residues. Per germline, CDR1 MNHEY and CDR2 SMNVEV (reference sequence). The CDR3 is CASSLSKQINQPQHF. CDR3 in DNA: TGTGCCAGCAGTTTATCGAAGCAGATAAATCAGCCCCAGCATTTT.

The chain recombines TRBV6-5 with TRBJ1-2, with unresolved D. From germline, CDR1 is MNHEY and CDR2 SVGAGI. The CDR3 has 14 residues. V was pared by 2 bases and J by 4 bases, with 11 bases between. The CDR3 sequence is CASSYGGSSYGYTF. The DNA of the CDR3 is TGTGCCAGCAGTTACGGCGGCAGTTCCTATGGCTACACCTTC.

J is TRBJ2-7 and V is TRBV4-1, with D unresolved. Trimming removed 0 bases from V and 3 bases from J, with 15 bases in between. Germline loops: CDR1 MGHRA, CDR2 YSYEKL. The CDR3 has 16 amino acids. The CDR3 DNA reads TGCGCCAGCAGCCAAGATAAGAGCTACCCTGGCTACGAGCAGTACTTC. Amino acids: CASSQDKSYPGYEQYF.

The CDR3 reads CASSVEGLVDEQFF. In DNA, the CDR3 is TGTGCCAGCAGCGTAGAGGGACTAGTAGATGAGCAGTTCTTC. V usage is TRBV9 and J usage is TRBJ2-1; TRBD2 aligns across 8 bases. The CDR3 contains 14 residues. Germline values: CDR1 SGDLS, CDR2 YYNGEE. The V gene end was trimmed by 0 bases and the J gene end by 8 bases; junction bases not matched to a gene: 4.

The chain is built from TRBV11-2 and TRBJ1-2, with TRBD1 as a possible D gene (5 bases). CDR3 length: 15 amino acids. V lost 1 base, J lost 5 bases, and 14 bases lay in between. Per the germline V gene, CDR1 is SGHAT and CDR2 is FQNNGV. The CDR3 is CASSLGGRAEYGYTF. As DNA, the CDR3 is TGTGCCAGCAGCTTAGGGGGCCGGGCGGAGTATGGCTACACCTTC.

V and J are TRBV14 and TRBJ2-3; TRBD1 matches 8 bases. Trimming took 7 bases from V and 4 from J; bases not matched to a gene: 4. The V gene's germline CDR1 is SGHDN and CDR2 FVKESK. The CDR3 loop spans 13 amino acids. The CDR3 DNA reads TGTGCCAGCAACAGGGGGTTAGCAGATACGCAGTATTTT. This sequence encodes CASNRGLADTQYF.

J is TRBJ1-3 and V is TRBV6-5; D gene unclear. CDR1 is MNHEY and CDR2 is SVGAGI in the germline V gene. The CDR3 has 13 amino acids. Trimming pared 7 bases from V and 4 bases from J, leaving 11 bases between. CDR3 sequence: CASTRASGNTIYF. DNA for the CDR3: TGTGCCAGCACTAGGGCGTCCGGAAACACCATATATTTT.

The chain couples TRBV4-3 to TRBJ1-5; no clear D. Germline CDR1 and CDR2: LGHNA and YSLEER. The CDR3 has 16 residues. V was trimmed by 0 bases and J by 4 bases, leaving 13 bases between them. The CDR3 bases are TGCGCCAGCAGCCAAGAACTGCTGGGAGCGAATCAGCCCCAGCATTTT. Its translation is CASSQELLGANQPQHF.

The V call is TRBV11-2, the J call TRBJ2-7; TRBD2 aligns across 10 bases. Trimming took 4 bases from V and 1 from J; bases not matched to a gene: 10. The CDR3 loop spans 17 amino acids. Germline CDR1 is SGHAT and CDR2 is FQNNGV. The CDR3: CASSSPSSSGSSYEQYF. The CDR3 DNA reads TGTGCCAGCAGCTCTCCCTCCTCTAGCGGGAGTTCCTACGAGCAGTACTTC.

This clone has only a few counts. This chain uses TRBV28 with TRBJ1-2, with D uncertain. The ends were cut back, 7 bases at V and 2 bases at J, with 11 bases in the middle. Germline CDR1 and CDR2: MDHEN and SYDVKM. The CDR3 runs 13 residues. CDR3 nucleotide sequence: TGTGCCAGCACGCTCAAGCCGAACTATGGCTACACCTTC. As protein: CASTLKPNYGYTF.

The chain joins TRBV6-5 to TRBJ1-4; no firm D call. This CDR3 has 14 amino acids. Trimming cost V 2 bases and J 7 bases, with 11 bases left between them. Germline V CDR1 and CDR2: MNHEY, SVGAGI. CDR3: CASSYDPGGEKLFF. CDR3 in DNA: TGTGCCAGCAGTTACGATCCCGGCGGTGAAAAACTGTTTTTT.

The chain uses TRBV28 and TRBJ1-1; D is unresolved. The CDR3 is made up of 14 amino acids. CDR1 MDHEN and CDR2 SYDVKM come from the germline V gene. The V gene lost 5 bases and the J gene lost 4 bases, with 14 bases spanning the gap. CDR3 nucleotides: TGTGCCAGCAGTCGTGGACCGCGGGGCACTGAAGCTTTCTTT. This gives the protein CASSRGPRGTEAFF.

The CDR3 here is CASRAPGSSGNTIYF. CDR3 nucleotides: TGTGCCAGCAGGGCCCCAGGCAGCTCTGGAAACACCATATATTTT. The V and J genes are TRBV28 and TRBJ1-3; D ambiguous. This CDR3 has 15 amino acids. V was shortened by 6 bases and J by 0 bases, with 12 bases between the two germline ends. Per the germline V gene, CDR1 is MDHEN and CDR2 is SYDVKM.

CDR3 sequence: CASSVTGTTVYNEQFF. For the CDR3, the DNA is TGTGCCAGCTCAGTAACCGGGACTACCGTATACAATGAGCAGTTCTTC. The chain uses TRBV18 and TRBJ2-1, with TRBD2 identical over 7 bases. The CDR3 covers 16 residues. Germline V gene data show CDR1 as KGHSH and CDR2 as LQKENI. The V and J ends lost 5 bases and 4 bases, in that order; junction bases with no gene match: 11.

This clone was detected only a few times. This chain connects TRBV6-4 to TRBJ2-7; no firm D call. With 0 bases removed from V and 6 bases from J, the gap between germline ends came to 6 bases. This CDR3 spans 12 amino acids. From germline, CDR1 is MRHNA and CDR2 SNTAGT. CDR3 nucleotides: TGTGCCAGCAGTGACTCTGGGTTCGAGCAGTACTTC. This translates into CASSDSGFEQYF.

In its sample, this clone was seen a few times. V and J are TRBV30 and TRBJ1-1, with D uncertain. The CDR3 is 13 amino acids. V shed 0 bases and J shed 0 bases, with 5 bases lying between them. Germline CDR1 and CDR2: GTSNPN and SVGIG (reference sequence). CDR3 bases: TGTGCCTGGAGTGTACACATGAACACTGAAGCTTTCTTT. Translating gives CAWSVHMNTEAFF.

The chain is built from TRBV6-5 and TRBJ1-6; no firm D call. CDR3 size: 14 residues. Germline V lookup: CDR1 MNHEY, CDR2 SVGAGI. Deletions cut 9 bases from V and 7 bases from J, with 16 bases between. The CDR3 here is CASTPGVGNSPLHF. As DNA, the CDR3 is TGTGCCAGTACACCAGGAGTTGGGAATTCACCCCTCCACTTT.

This sequence joins TRBV6-6 and TRBJ1-4, with TRBD1 matching 9 bases. Germline V lookup: CDR1 MNHNY, CDR2 SVGAGI (reference sequence). There are 14 residues in the CDR3. Losses at the gene ends were 5 bases for V and 5 bases for J; bases not matched to a gene: 3. The CDR3 here is CASSRDRANEKLFF. CDR3 nucleotide sequence: TGTGCCAGCAGTAGGGACAGGGCCAATGAAAAACTGTTTTTT.

The rearrangement joins TRBV10-3 to TRBJ2-7; D is possibly TRBD1 (6 bases). This CDR3 region has 15 residues. V dropped 0 bases and J dropped 5 bases, with 14 bases sitting between them. The germline V gene encodes CDR1 ENHRY and CDR2 SYGVKD. CDR3 loop: CAISESMDSFNEQYF. In DNA, the CDR3 is TGTGCCATCAGTGAGTCGATGGACAGCTTTAACGAGCAGTACTTC.

The CDR3 sequence: CASSLGPGSYNEQFF. The CDR3 DNA follows: TGTGCCAGCAGTTTAGGTCCGGGCTCCTACAATGAGCAGTTCTTC. V gene TRBV28 combines with J gene TRBJ2-1; the D is unclear. The CDR3 has 15 residues. The V gene's germline CDR1 is MDHEN and CDR2 SYDVKM. Trimming took off 2 bases at V and 0 bases at J, with 8 bases between the two ends.

The chain uses TRBV2 and TRBJ2-5, with no clear D. The CDR3 is 14 residues long. V was cut by 7 bases and J by 0 bases, with 12 bases left in between. Germline V gene sequence: CDR1 SNHLY, CDR2 FYNNEI. In DNA form, the CDR3 reads TGTGCCAGCAACCTAAGAGAGTACCAAGAGACCCAGTACTTC. Encoded protein: CASNLREYQETQYF. Full variable domain (outside the CDR3, taken from reference TRBV2 and TRBJ2-5): EPEVTQTPSHQVTQMGQEVILRCVPISNHLYFYWYRQILGQKVEFLVSFYNNEISEKSEIFDDQFSVERPDGSNFTLKIRSTKLEDSAMYFCASNLREYQETQYFGPGTRLLVL.

The CDR3 nucleotides are TGTGCCAGCAGGGAGGGACAGGGAGGCTACGAGCAGTACTTC. Protein: CASREGQGGYEQYF. The chain joins TRBV2 to TRBJ2-7, with TRBD1 identical over 9 bases. CDR3 length equals 14 residues. Germline V lookup: CDR1 SNHLY, CDR2 FYNNEI. The V and J ends lost 6 bases and 3 bases, in that order; junction bases with no gene match: 6.

The rearrangement uses TRBV25-1 and TRBJ2-1, with 12 positions matching TRBD2. CDR3 length: 16 amino acids. The germline V gene has CDR1 MGHDK and CDR2 SYGVNS. Trimming took 1 base from V and 7 from J; bases not matched to a gene: 5. CDR3 nucleotides: TGTGCCAGCAGTGAATTGGGAACTAGCGGGAGGAATGAGCAGTTCTTC. As protein: CASSELGTSGRNEQFF.

This chain connects TRBV27 to TRBJ1-5; D gene uncertain. Germline V gives CDR1 MNHEY, CDR2 SMNVEV (reference sequence). Trimming shortened V by 6 bases and J by 3 bases, and 15 bases separated the two germline ends. CDR3 length equals 15 residues. The CDR3, as DNA: TGTGCCAGCAGACCTACCCGAGGACTCAATCAGCCCCAGCATTTT. It is translated as CASRPTRGLNQPQHF.

The chain links TRBV19 to TRBJ2-3, with TRBD2 as a possible D gene (7 bases). The length of the CDR3 is 16 residues. Trimming removed 5 bases at V and 5 bases at J, with 20 bases between. Germline CDR1 is LNHDA and CDR2 is SQIVND (reference sequence). The CDR3 loop reads CASSPLRGGGGDTQYF. As DNA, the CDR3 is TGTGCCAGTAGTCCACTGAGGGGGGGCGGAGGAGATACGCAGTATTTT.